This T cell receptor (beta chain) was retrieved from a study of T cells in Graves' hyperthyroidism and ophthalmopathy. Diagnoses rested on clinical symptoms, serum thyroxine and TRAb, thyroid ultrasound and orbital computed tomography. Fresh peripheral blood, around 9.3 ml, was the source of the PBMCs. As concerns this clonotype: Antigen: not known.

RNA transcripts served as the template for amplifying TCR beta CDR3 regions. HTBI primers were the set used in a first-round RT-PCR of the TCR CDR3. MiXCR was run by TCRdb on the multiplex PCR reads, yielding one entry per CDR3 protein. The profile covers 300,000 to 350,000 distinct CDR3 sequences, with about 15% appearing a single time and 20% to 25% taken by the ten largest. Study-wide results and limits: In the blood, most expanded thyroid clonotypes above 0.001 appeared as well.

Sequencing input: blood. The source is a woman aged 30 to 39 with Graves' hyperthyroidism.

In DNA form, the CDR3 reads TGCAGCGTTGAAGTCGCCCGGGACTCCTTTTTTCCCGGGGAGCTGTTTTTT. Translation gives CSVEVARDSFFPGELFF. This sequence joins TRBV29-1 and TRBJ2-2; a weak D match, TRBD2 (6 bases). V shed 1 base and J shed 6 bases, with 21 bases lying between them. CDR3 length: 17 residues. CDR1 SQVTM and CDR2 ANQGSEA come from the germline V gene.